The source of this T cell receptor (beta chain) is a study of blood T cell repertoires in COVID-19. Libraries were prepared by immunoSEQ multiplex PCR; TCRdb keeps only in-frame clonotypes and omits some of them. The sample has roughly 180,000 clones; 81% are singletons. Enrolment of Seattle patients took place during active infection, and they were followed longitudinally. This CDR3 has 14 amino acids. The ends lost 3 bases at V and 7 bases at J; junction bases unmatched: 7. CDR1 is SEHNR and CDR2 is FQNEAQ in the germline V gene (reference sequence). There are a few counts of this clone. This receptor was obtained from a woman between 40 and 55 years old with COVID-19, enrolled during active disease. The sample comprised peripheral blood. This chain connects TRBV7-9 to TRBJ1-2; 8 bases map to TRBD1. In DNA, the CDR3 is TGTGCCAGCAGCTTCCCCGGACAGGGTGGTGGCTACACCTTC. Its protein product is CASSFPGQGGGYTF.